Here is one T cell receptor (beta chain) with its context. This clone was seen just once. The target of this receptor is not known. No base quality values were provided; no much bigger clone lies one nucleotide off. V loses 5 bases, J loses 2 bases, and the germline ends lie 16 bases apart. Reading the germline V gene gives CDR1 MDHEN and CDR2 SYDVKM. Spanning cysteine to phenylalanine, the CDR3 consists of 15 amino acids. Only the CDR3 part of the read is kept: 45 bases, read in frame from the first base. This entry comes from a study of blood T cell repertoires in COVID-19 (dated by TCRdb to the early 2020s). Turning to the overall study: Samples covering the acute and convalescent phases of COVID-19 were provided by collaborators in the United States, Italy and Spain. Nearly every sample came with metadata listing a de-identified subject ID, COVID-19 status, age in years and sex. The material from the prospective study consisted of cDNA or gDNA derived from T cells, B-cell-depleted T cells, or PBMCs. The repertoires were released in a freely available public database meant as a resource for research on the immune response to SARS-CoV-2. HLA class I and class II types, where available, came from metadata supplied by the sample provider rather than from assay-based typing. Deeply sampled blood TCRbeta repertoires from subjects exposed to, actively infected with, or recovered from COVID-19 were included in the dataset. Samples were obtained from the ongoing ImmuneRACE study (first 160 participants) and from about 1,300 subjects provided by 6 global collaborators.

TCRbeta CDR3 regions were amplified from genomic DNA by means of the immunoSEQ Assay, a bias-controlled multiplex PCR. The authors processed their data as follows. The number of nucleated cells in each sample was estimated by amplification of reference gene primers within the assay. Sequence reads were collapsed and filtered to measure the absolute abundance of every unique TCRbeta CDR3 rearrangement. Productive Simpson clonality was computed per sample as the square root of Simpson's diversity index over productive rearrangements. TCRdb took over this immuneACCESS table, retaining in-frame rearrangements with V and J assigned. Such tables are incomplete; in checked studies, under half of the missing clones stem from an unresolved V gene, and the remainder is unexplained. The DNA gave D and trimming, while V, J and clone size come from that table. This sample comprises fewer than 350,000 clones, about 86% of them detected only once. The top ten clonotypes cover about 4.2% of the sample.

Participants in the prospective study were aged 18 to 89 years, lived in some 24 United States geographic areas, and enrolled through a virtual design. In the prospective study, participants were assigned to cohorts based on the clinical history participants reported in a screening survey and a study questionnaire. Mobile phlebotomists in the prospective study collected whole blood, serum and a nasopharyngeal or oropharyngeal swab from every participant. Additional blood draws and questionnaires over an approximately 2-month period could optionally be provided by prospective study participants. Before DNA extraction, prospective study blood samples were shipped either frozen or at room temperature. Results the study describes overall, beyond this receptor: Clinical and demographic metadata were provided uncurated, with the amount varying by source and participant.

The V gene is TRBV28 and the J gene is TRBJ2-7, and the D gene may be TRBD1, 6 bases matching. The receptor comes from a woman in her thirties or forties with acute COVID-19. The specimen was PBMCs or T cells enriched from blood (not recorded which). The CDR3 has the sequence CASSQTGPGAYEQYF. The bases are TGTGCCAGCAGTCAGACAGGTCCTGGGGCCTACGAGCAGTACTTC.